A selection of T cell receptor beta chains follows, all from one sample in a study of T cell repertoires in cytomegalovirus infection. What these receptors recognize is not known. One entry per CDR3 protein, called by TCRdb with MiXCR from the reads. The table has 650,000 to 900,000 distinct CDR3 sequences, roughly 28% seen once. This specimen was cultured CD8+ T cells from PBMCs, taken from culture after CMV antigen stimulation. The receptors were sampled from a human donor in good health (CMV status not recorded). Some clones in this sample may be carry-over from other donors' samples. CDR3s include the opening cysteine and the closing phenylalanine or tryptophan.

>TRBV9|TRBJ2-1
CASSVVGGQRGYNEQFF
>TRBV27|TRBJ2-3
CASSWDRGTLGDTQYF
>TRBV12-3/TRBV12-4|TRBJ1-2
CASSLVGRGLGYGYTF
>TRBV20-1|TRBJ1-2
CSARIDKSQGIANYGYTF
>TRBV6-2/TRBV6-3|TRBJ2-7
CASSYMSSYEQYF
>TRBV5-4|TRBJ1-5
CASSSGVDGNQPQHF
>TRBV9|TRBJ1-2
CASSGTGVRGYTF
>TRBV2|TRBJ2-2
CASITGTTNTGELFF
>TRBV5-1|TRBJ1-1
CASRTTPERITEAFF
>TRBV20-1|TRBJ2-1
CSARVAPAYNGEQFF
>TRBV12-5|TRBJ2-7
CASGLVGEEAYEQYF
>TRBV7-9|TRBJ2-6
CASSNTHSGANVLTF
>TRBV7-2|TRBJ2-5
CASSLANAEETQYF
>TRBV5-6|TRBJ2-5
CASSLAGGLAGEETQYF
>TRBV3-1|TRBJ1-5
CASSHSTQGGNQPQHF
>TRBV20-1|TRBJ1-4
CSARDLYTKGGGDEKLFF
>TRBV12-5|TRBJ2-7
CASGFPLAGGSYEQYF
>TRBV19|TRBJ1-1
CASRWGNTEAFF
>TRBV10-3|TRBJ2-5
CAISESMQGGTKTQYF
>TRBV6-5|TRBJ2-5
CASSYSHREGETQYF
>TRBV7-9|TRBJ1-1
CASSSPDLWDRGQGTEAFF
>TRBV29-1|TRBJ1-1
CSPRGGSEAFF
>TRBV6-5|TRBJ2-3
CASSYSRGDAITDTQYF
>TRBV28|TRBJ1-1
CASSPLQGLKTEAFF
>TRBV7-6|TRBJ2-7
CASSESGGAIYEQYF
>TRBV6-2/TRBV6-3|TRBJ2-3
CASTQGGRGRTDTQYF
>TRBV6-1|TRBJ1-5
CASSGNKNQPQHF
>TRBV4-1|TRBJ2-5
CASSQVWLPQETQYF
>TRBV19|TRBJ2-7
CASSIGTGTYEQYF
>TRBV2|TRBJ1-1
CASLGGRTEAFF
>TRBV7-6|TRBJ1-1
CASSSFDREATEAFF
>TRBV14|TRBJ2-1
CASSQDPSGGHSYNEQFF
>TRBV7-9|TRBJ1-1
CASSSVGRPTEAFF
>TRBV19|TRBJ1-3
CASSFSTGTGNTIYF
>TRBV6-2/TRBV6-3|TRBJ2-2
CASSERVAFTGELFF
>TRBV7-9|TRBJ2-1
CASSPDSGQGYNEQFF
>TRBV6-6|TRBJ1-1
CASSMGYTFF
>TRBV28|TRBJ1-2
CASSLRGPGIANYGYTF
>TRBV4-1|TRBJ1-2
CASSQDSGSGYTF
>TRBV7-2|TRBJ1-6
CASSSRLLFNSPLHF
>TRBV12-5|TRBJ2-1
CASGFSPGEQNEQFF